The subject of this entry is one T cell receptor (beta chain). Antigen unknown. A primer in the constant region served to generate TCR beta cDNA from roughly 550 ng of total RNA. It was through three nested multiplex PCR rounds of slightly modified ARM-PCR that TCR beta libraries arose. PCR rounds one and two used TRBV1-TRBV30 forward primers with a C-beta reverse primer for 9 to 10 cycles each. TCRdb reprocessed the multiplex PCR reads via MiXCR and lists one record per CDR3 protein. Here the sample spans around 330,000 distinct CDR3 sequences, 58% being singletons. The sample comes from a study of tumor-infiltrating lymphocytes in primary liver carcinoma. Study information: Patients underwent surgical resection for primary liver carcinoma. Whole-study results and caveats: Tumors carried a top-250-clone fraction significantly exceeding that of blood (p = 0.039).

The CDR3 has 17 residues. V dropped 3 bases and J dropped 2 bases, with 21 bases sitting between them. Per the germline V gene, CDR1 is SGHRS and CDR2 is YFSETQ. The authors took blood RNA from unsorted whole blood and also extracted germline DNA. A four-milliliter peripheral blood sample was collected before surgery. V and J are TRBV5-1 and TRBJ2-7; possible D gene TRBD1, 5 bases. Material: peripheral blood. This clonotype was obtained from a woman aged 30 to 39 with primary liver carcinoma and hepatitis B virus infection. The CDR3: CASSYLPQTRGTYEQYF. The CDR3 DNA is TGCGCCAGCAGCTACCTCCCCCAGACAAGGGGTACCTACGAGCAGTACTTC. The whole variable domain, remainder taken from reference TRBV5-1 and TRBJ2-7, is KAGVTQTPRYLIKTRGQQVTLSCSPISGHRSVSWYQQTPGQGLQFLFEYFSETQRNKGNFPGRFSGRQFSNSRSEMNVSTLELGDSALYLCASSYLPQTRGTYEQYFGPGTRLTVT.